What follows is one T cell receptor beta chain and its context. Its antigen is still unknown. It was by 5' RACE with UMI labels that the TRB cDNA libraries were prepared. For each CDR3 protein, TCRdb gives one entry from its re-call of the 5' RACE reads, without DNA. The listing contains tens of thousands of distinct CDR3 sequences. The data stem from a study of CXCR3-negative and CXCR3-positive naive CD8 T cells. Overall study results and limits: From TRB CDR3 properties, TCR strength was inferred; surface CD5 did not differ between naive subsets. With CXCR3 expression partially decreased after cryopreservation, most assays relied on fresh PBMCs. Relative to CXCR3-negative naive cells, CXCR3-positive naive cells had more hydrophobic TRB CDR3s.

In triplicate, each CD8+ T cell subset was sorted at a few hundred thousand cells per replicate. CD45RO-CCR7+CD27+CD95- characterized naive CD8+ T cells. This clonotype originated in a human donor in good health. Some clones in this sample may be carry-over from other donors' samples. The specimen sequenced was naive CXCR3+ CD8+ T cells from blood. The subset was: CD45RO-CCR7+CD27+CD95- naive CD8+ T cells expressing CXCR3 (TNR3+).

The CDR3 reads CASSLNREGKNIQYF. J is TRBJ2-4 and V is TRBV28; TCRdb selects TRBD2, and the lack of DNA leaves this call unchecked. The CDR3 is made up of 15 amino acids. Looked up from germline, CDR1 is MDHEN and CDR2 is SYDVKM.